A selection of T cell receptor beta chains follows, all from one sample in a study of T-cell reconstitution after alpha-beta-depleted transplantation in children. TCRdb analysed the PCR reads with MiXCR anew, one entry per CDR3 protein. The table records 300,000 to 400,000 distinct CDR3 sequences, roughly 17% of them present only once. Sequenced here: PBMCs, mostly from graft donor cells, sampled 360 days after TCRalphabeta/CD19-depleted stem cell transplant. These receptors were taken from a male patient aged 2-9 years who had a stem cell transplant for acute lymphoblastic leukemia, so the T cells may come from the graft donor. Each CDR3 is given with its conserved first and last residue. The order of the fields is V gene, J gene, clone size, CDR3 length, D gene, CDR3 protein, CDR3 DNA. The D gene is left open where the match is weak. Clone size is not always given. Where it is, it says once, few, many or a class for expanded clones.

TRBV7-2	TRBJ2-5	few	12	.	CASRWSAETQYF	TGTGCCAGCCGCTGGAGTGCGGAGACCCAGTACTTC
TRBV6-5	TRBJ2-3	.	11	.	CASSSVNTQYF	TGTGCCAGCAGTTCCGTTAATACGCAGTATTTT
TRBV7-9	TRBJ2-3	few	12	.	CASSPAWAIPYF	TGTGCCAGCAGCCCCGCTTGGGCCATCCCGTATTTT
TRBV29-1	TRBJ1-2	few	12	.	CSVNRVAYGYTF	TGCAGCGTTAACAGGGTCGCATATGGCTACACCTTC
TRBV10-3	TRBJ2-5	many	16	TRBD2	CAISPGASGGQETQYF	TGTGCCATCAGTCCCGGGGCTAGCGGAGGCCAAGAGACCCAGTACTTC
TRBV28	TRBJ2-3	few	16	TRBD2	CASSTPGGPSTDTQYF	TGTGCCAGCAGTACCCCGGGAGGACCGAGCACAGATACGCAGTATTTT
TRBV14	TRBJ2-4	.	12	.	CASSQDWGGQYF	TGTGCCAGCAGCCAAGACTGGGGTGGTCAGTACTTC
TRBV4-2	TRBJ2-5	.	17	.	CASSQVPRGSRQETQYF	TGTGCCAGCAGCCAAGTCCCACGGGGATCGCGGCAGGAGACCCAGTACTTC
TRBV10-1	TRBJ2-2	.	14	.	CASSERGGTGELFF	TGCGCCAGCAGTGAGAGAGGGGGCACCGGGGAGCTGTTTTTT
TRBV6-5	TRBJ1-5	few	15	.	CASSYSDLAGQPQHF	TGTGCCAGCAGTTACTCAGACCTGGCAGGGCAGCCCCAGCATTTT
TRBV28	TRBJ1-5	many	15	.	CASREAGYSNQPQHF	TGTGCCAGCAGGGAGGCAGGATATAGCAATCAGCCCCAGCATTTT
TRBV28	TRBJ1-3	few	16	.	CASTTTDSASGNTIYF	TGTGCCAGCACAACGACCGACAGTGCCTCTGGAAACACCATATATTTT